This T cell receptor (beta chain) is drawn from a study of cytomegalovirus exposure and HLA in healthy donors. Each of the donors was a healthy bone marrow donor. To note about this clone: Its antigen remains unknown.

Broader study findings: In vitro, three CMV-associated chains proved specific for CMV antigens.

Germline V gene sequence: CDR1 SGHTA, CDR2 FQGNSA. Trimming stripped 1 base from V and 5 bases from J, with 12 bases between. This CDR3 has 14 residues. PCR was performed using 60 Vbeta and 13 Jbeta primers. The protocol was immunoSEQ multiplex PCR, while the TCRdb copy is restricted to in-frame clones and leaves out a portion. The sample yields 130,000 or so clones, just under 75% seen once. This receptor was taken from a man in his forties or fifties in good health and CMV-seropositive. This chain joins TRBV7-2 and TRBJ2-7, with D perhaps matching TRBD1 (5 bases). The sequenced sample was PBMCs. The CDR3 reads CASSLGSGMHEQYF. CDR3 nucleotide sequence: TGTGCCAGCAGCTTAGGTTCAGGGATGCACGAGCAGTACTTC.